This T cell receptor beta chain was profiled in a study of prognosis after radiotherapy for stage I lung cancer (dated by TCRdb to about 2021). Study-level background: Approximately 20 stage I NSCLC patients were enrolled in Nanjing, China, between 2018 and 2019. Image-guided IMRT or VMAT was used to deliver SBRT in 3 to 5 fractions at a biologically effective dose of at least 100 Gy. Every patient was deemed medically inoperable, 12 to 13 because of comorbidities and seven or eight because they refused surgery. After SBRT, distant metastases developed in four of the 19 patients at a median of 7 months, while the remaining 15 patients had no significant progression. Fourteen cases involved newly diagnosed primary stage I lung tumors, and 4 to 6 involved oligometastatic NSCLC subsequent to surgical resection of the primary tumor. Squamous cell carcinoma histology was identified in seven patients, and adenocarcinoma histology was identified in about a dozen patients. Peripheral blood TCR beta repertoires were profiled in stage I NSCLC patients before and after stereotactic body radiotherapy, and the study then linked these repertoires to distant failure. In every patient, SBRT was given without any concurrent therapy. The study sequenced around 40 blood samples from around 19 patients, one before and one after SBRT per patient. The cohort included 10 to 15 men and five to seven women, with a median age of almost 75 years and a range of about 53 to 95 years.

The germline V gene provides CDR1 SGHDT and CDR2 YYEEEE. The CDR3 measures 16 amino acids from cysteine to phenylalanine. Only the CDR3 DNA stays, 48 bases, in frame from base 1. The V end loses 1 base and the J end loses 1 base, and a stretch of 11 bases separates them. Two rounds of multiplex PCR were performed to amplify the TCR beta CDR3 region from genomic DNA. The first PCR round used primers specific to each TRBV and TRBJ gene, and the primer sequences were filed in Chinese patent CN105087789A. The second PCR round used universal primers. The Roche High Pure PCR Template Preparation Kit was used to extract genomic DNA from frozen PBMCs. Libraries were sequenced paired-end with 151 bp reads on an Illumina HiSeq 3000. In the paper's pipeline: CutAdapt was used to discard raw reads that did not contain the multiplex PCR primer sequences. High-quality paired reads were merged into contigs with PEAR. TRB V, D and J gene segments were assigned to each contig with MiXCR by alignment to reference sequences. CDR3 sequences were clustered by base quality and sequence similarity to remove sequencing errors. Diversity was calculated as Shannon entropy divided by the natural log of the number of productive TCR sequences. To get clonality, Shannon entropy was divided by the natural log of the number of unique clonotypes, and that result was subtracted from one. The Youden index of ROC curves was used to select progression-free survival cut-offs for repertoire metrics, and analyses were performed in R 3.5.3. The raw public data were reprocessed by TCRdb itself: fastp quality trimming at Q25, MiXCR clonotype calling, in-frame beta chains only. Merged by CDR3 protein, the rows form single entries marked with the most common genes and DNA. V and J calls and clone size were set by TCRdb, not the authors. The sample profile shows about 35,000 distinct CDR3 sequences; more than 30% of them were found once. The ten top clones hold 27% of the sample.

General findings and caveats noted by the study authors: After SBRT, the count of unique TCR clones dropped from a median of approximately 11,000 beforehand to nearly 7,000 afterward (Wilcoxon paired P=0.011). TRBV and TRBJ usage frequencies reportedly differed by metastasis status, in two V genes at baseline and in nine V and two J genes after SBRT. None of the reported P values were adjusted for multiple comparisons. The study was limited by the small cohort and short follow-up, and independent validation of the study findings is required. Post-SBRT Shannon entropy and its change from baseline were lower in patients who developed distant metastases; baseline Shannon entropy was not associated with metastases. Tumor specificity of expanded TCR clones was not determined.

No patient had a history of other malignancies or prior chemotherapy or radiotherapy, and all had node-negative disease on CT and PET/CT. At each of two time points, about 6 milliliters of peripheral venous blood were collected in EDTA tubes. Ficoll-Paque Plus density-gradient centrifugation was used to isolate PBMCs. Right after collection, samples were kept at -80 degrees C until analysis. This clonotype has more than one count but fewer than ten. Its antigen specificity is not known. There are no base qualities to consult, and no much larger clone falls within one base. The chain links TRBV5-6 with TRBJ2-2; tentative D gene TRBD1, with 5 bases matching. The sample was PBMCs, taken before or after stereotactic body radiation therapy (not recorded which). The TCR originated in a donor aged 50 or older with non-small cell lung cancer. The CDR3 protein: CASSLFAGLNTGELFF. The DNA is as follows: TGTGCCAGCAGCTTGTTTGCAGGGTTGAACACCGGGGAGCTGTTTTTT.